The clone carrying this TCR beta chain appeared a few times. Its antigen is currently unknown. TCRdb used MiXCR to reprocess the RT-PCR reads, holding one entry per CDR3 protein. The sample shows about 190,000 distinct CDR3 sequences, around 15% of them seen only once. V trimming: 3 bases; J trimming: 6 bases; junction bases outside the gene matches: 9. The germline gives CDR1 ENHRY, CDR2 SYGVKD. CDR3 length: 16 amino acids. This entry is derived from a study of response to subunit inactivated influenza vaccine. Study-level points and caveats: Only a handful of new T cells, the authors suggested, are recruited with each seasonal influenza vaccination.

The sample here was CD8+ T cells sorted from PBMCs, taken about 5 days after vaccination. This clonotype was obtained from a man in his fifties or sixties who received an inactivated influenza vaccine. The chain carries TRBV10-3 and TRBJ2-2; 8 nucleotides align to TRBD1. The CDR3 sequence: CAISDRDRLVPGELFF. The DNA for the CDR3 is TGTGCCATCAGTGACCGGGACAGGCTCGTTCCCGGGGAGCTGTTTTTT.